The 9 T cell receptor beta chains presented below share a single source sample, sequenced in a study of blood T cell repertoires in COVID-19. Data came from immunoSEQ multiplex PCR; TCRdb stores just in-frame clones and leaves some out. This sample has hundreds of thousands of clones, with just over 85% found just once. The material sequenced was peripheral blood. The receptors come from an elderly man with acute or convalescent COVID-19.

The chain has TRBV11-1 and TRBJ2-2, with D possibly being TRBD1 (5 bases). Trimming removed 5 bases from V and 1 base from J, with 8 bases in between. This CDR3 is 14 amino acids long. The germline V gene encodes CDR1 SGHAT and CDR2 FQDESV (reference sequence). Written as DNA, the CDR3 is TGTGCCAGCAGCGTGACAGAGAACACCGGGGAGCTGTTTTTT. Encoded protein: CASSVTENTGELFF. Full variable domain (rest looked up from reference TRBV11-1 and TRBJ2-2): EAEVAQSPRYKITEKSQAVAFWCDPISGHATLYWYRQILGQGPELLVQFQDESVVDDSQLPKDRFSAERLKGVDSTLKIQPAELGDSAMYLCASSVTENTGELFFGEGSRLTVL.

The rearrangement joins TRBV4-1 to TRBJ1-2; possibly TRBD1 for D (5 bases). The CDR3 is 14 residues long. Trimming cost V 0 bases and J 8 bases, with 13 bases left between them. Germline V gives CDR1 MGHRA, CDR2 YSYEKL. Here the CDR3 reads CASSQDLGRGGYTF. CDR3 in DNA: TGCGCCAGCAGCCAAGATCTAGGGAGGGGCGGCTACACCTTC.

This chain links TRBV6-6 with TRBJ1-4, with 7 bases lining up with TRBD1. Looked up from germline, CDR1 is MNHNY and CDR2 is SVGAGI (reference sequence). CDR3 length equals 15 residues. Trimming at V came to 0 bases and at J to 4 bases, leaving 2 bases not matched to a gene. Written as DNA, the CDR3 is TGTGCCAGCAGTTACTCGGACAGGAGTAATGAAAAACTGTTTTTT. It codes for CASSYSDRSNEKLFF.

This sequence joins TRBV5-6 and TRBJ2-1, with 8 nucleotides matching TRBD2. J gave up 0 bases and V 4 bases, and 6 bases lay outside the gene matches. Germline V gene sequence: CDR1 SGHDT, CDR2 YYEEEE. The CDR3 totals 16 residues. The CDR3 is CASSSSGMSSYNEQFF. Here the CDR3 DNA reads TGTGCCAGCAGCAGTAGCGGGATGAGCTCCTACAATGAGCAGTTCTTC.

The chain carries TRBV7-2 and TRBJ1-3; 8 nucleotides line up with TRBD1. Germline trimming cut 4 bases from V and 3 bases from J; bases unmatched to any gene: 11. Germline CDR1 is SGHTA and CDR2 is FQGNSA. The CDR3 is 17 residues long. The CDR3 here is CASSSFFAGGGGNTIYF. The CDR3, as DNA: TGTGCCAGCAGCTCATTTTTTGCAGGGGGCGGTGGAAACACCATATATTTT.

The V call is TRBV3-1 (or the pseudogene TRBV3-2), the J call TRBJ2-3, with 10 bases fitting TRBD2. The ends lost 2 bases at V and 7 bases at J; junction bases unmatched: 18. The germline gives CDR1 LGHDT, CDR2 YNNKEL (reference sequence). The CDR3 has 19 amino acids. CDR3 region: CASSQFRSASSGSKNTQYF. Here the CDR3 DNA reads TGTGCCAGCAGCCAATTTCGGTCTGCGTCTAGCGGGAGTAAAAATACGCAGTATTTT.

The chain joins TRBV28 to TRBJ1-5; 7 bases align to TRBD1. Germline CDR1 is MDHEN and CDR2 is SYDVKM. Trimming at V came to 1 base and at J to 2 bases, leaving 11 bases not matched to a gene. There are 18 residues in the CDR3. The CDR3 spells CASSLYRRATGGNQPQHF. As DNA, the CDR3 is TGTGCCAGCAGTTTATATCGAAGGGCTACAGGGGGCAATCAGCCCCAGCATTTT.

The DNA of the CDR3 is TGCGCCAGCAGCCAAATGGACAGGGTAATGCCTGAAGCTTTCTTT. This gives the protein CASSQMDRVMPEAFF. This chain connects TRBV5-1 to TRBJ1-1; 8 positions match TRBD1. The germline gives CDR1 SGHRS, CDR2 YFSETQ. The CDR3 is 15 residues long. Losses at the gene ends were 4 bases for V and 6 bases for J; bases not matched to a gene: 11.

This chain connects TRBV2 to TRBJ2-3; 9 bases agree with TRBD2. With V trimmed by 7 bases and J by 5 bases, 7 bases remained unmatched. The CDR3 is made up of 14 amino acids. The germline V gene encodes CDR1 SNHLY and CDR2 FYNNEI. The CDR3 region has the DNA TGTGCCAGCAAAAAGCGGGGGGTGATAGATACGCAGTATTTT. Its protein is CASKKRGVIDTQYF.